These T cell receptor beta chains were read from a single sample in a study of vaccination effects on CD4 cells after COVID-19. The antigens of these receptors remain unknown. Profiled with immunoSEQ multiplex PCR; TCRdb holds only in-frame clones, not every one. The data show 35,000 to 40,000 clones, with roughly 74% seen just once and around 3% held by the top ten. The specimen was CD4+ T cells from PBMCs cultured without peptide, collected before COVID-19 vaccination. The receptors shown here come from a human donor who received a COVID-19 vaccine. CDR3s include the opening cysteine and the closing phenylalanine or tryptophan. The D gene is left open where the match is weak. Only some rows state a clone size, as once, few, many or a class for expanded clones.

J gene,CDR3 length,D gene,V gene,clone size,CDR3 DNA,CDR3 protein
TRBJ2-2,16,NA,TRBV7-3,NA,TGTGCCAGCAGCTTAGGAGGGGGCGCCCCGGGCGGGGAGCTGTTTTTT,CASSLGGGAPGGELFF
TRBJ2-2,15,NA,TRBV5-4,NA,TGTGCCAGCAGCTCCAGGTCCGGGCGGACCGGGGAGCTGTTTTTT,CASSSRSGRTGELFF
TRBJ2-1,14,TRBD2,TRBV18,once,TGTGCCAGCTCACCGGGACTAGCAGGCAATGAGCAGTTCTTC,CASSPGLAGNEQFF
TRBJ2-1,14,NA,TRBV7-9,NA,TGTGCCAGCAGCTTAGACAGGGATAACAATGAGCAGTTCTTC,CASSLDRDNNEQFF
TRBJ2-7,13,NA,TRBV7-2,NA,TGTGCCAGCAGCTACAGGGTCCCCTACGAGCAGTACTTC,CASSYRVPYEQYF
TRBJ1-5,15,NA,TRBV7-2,NA,TGTGCCAGCAGCCCCAGGGTAAATAGCAATCAGCCCCAGCATTTT,CASSPRVNSNQPQHF
TRBJ2-1,13,NA,TRBV2,NA,TGTGCCAGCGGGGACCCACCTTACAATGAGCAGTTCTTC,CASGDPPYNEQFF
TRBJ2-3,16,NA,TRBV28,NA,TGTGCCAGCAGCCCCCCATCGGGGGGCAGAACAGATACGCAGTATTTT,CASSPPSGGRTDTQYF
TRBJ1-4,16,TRBD1,TRBV18,NA,TGTGCCAGCTCACCACTAGCCGGGACAGGGAATGAAAAACTGTTTTTT,CASSPLAGTGNEKLFF
TRBJ1-2,13,TRBD1,TRBV29-1,NA,TGCAGCGTACTACAGGGGGCGACCTATGGCTACACCTTC,CSVLQGATYGYTF
TRBJ2-5,16,TRBD2,TRBV7-2,NA,TGTGCCAGCAGCCGCCGGACTAGCGGGGGAGGAGAGACCCAGTACTTC,CASSRRTSGGGETQYF
TRBJ1-1,14,NA,TRBV5-4,NA,TGTGCCAGCAATATTGGAGGGGTGAACACTGAAGCTTTCTTT,CASNIGGVNTEAFF
TRBJ1-4,15,TRBD1,TRBV6-6,few,TGTGCCAGCAGTTACTTAAACAGGGGAAATGAAAAACTGTTTTTT,CASSYLNRGNEKLFF
TRBJ1-1,13,NA,TRBV4-3,once,TGCGCCAGCAGCCAAGAGAGAGGTTTGGACGGTTTCTTT,CASSQERGLDGFF
TRBJ1-2,12,NA,TRBV5-1,NA,TGCGCCAGCAGCACCTCTAACTATGGCTACACCTTC,CASSTSNYGYTF
TRBJ2-7,14,TRBD2,TRBV30,NA,TGTGCCTGGAGTCTTAGCGGGAGAACCTACGAGCAGTACTTC,CAWSLSGRTYEQYF
TRBJ2-1,15,NA,TRBV5-4,NA,TGTGCCAGCAGCGGCGGGGGACAGATTTACAATGAGCAGTTCTTC,CASSGGGQIYNEQFF
TRBJ2-7,11,NA,TRBV3-1/TRBV3-2,NA,TGTGCCAGCAGCGATATCTCCGAGCAGTACTTC,CASSDISEQYF
TRBJ2-2,15,TRBD1,TRBV5-1,few,TGCGCCAGCAGCTTGGGCGACAGGGTCACCGGGGAGCTGTTTTTT,CASSLGDRVTGELFF
TRBJ2-5,14,NA,TRBV9,NA,TGTGCCAGCAGCGTCGGGACCACACGGGAGACCCAGTACTTC,CASSVGTTRETQYF
TRBJ1-6,13,TRBD1,TRBV10-3,NA,TGTGCCATCACCGCGGACAGGGGTTCACCCCTCCACTTT,CAITADRGSPLHF
TRBJ2-1,14,NA,TRBV11-2,NA,TGTGCCAGCAGCTTATTTAGGCCGGCCAATGAGCAGTTCTTC,CASSLFRPANEQFF
TRBJ2-6,16,NA,TRBV5-6,NA,TGTGCCAGCAGGTTGAGGTTCAGCTCTGGGGCCAACGTCCTGACTTTC,CASRLRFSSGANVLTF
TRBJ2-1,16,TRBD2,TRBV30,NA,TGTGCCTGGGGACTAGCGGGGGGTAGCTCCTACAATGAGCAGTTCTTC,CAWGLAGGSSYNEQFF
TRBJ1-1,15,NA,TRBV5-4,NA,TGTGCCAGCAGCTTGGCCGGGTCTATGAACACTGAAGCTTTCTTT,CASSLAGSMNTEAFF
TRBJ2-1,15,NA,TRBV7-2,NA,TGTGCCAGCAGCTTAGCGGGTAGCTCCTACAATGAGCAGTTCTTC,CASSLAGSSYNEQFF
TRBJ2-1,13,NA,TRBV28,NA,TGTGCCAGCCGTTGGGGAGGCACGGGTGAGCAGTTCTTC,CASRWGGTGEQFF
TRBJ2-1,15,NA,TRBV28,NA,TGTGCCAGCAGTTTACGGCAGGGGTCCTACAATGAGCAGTTCTTC,CASSLRQGSYNEQFF
TRBJ2-5,16,TRBD2,TRBV7-2,NA,TGTGCCAGCAGCTCCACTAGCGGGGGGTCCGGGGGGACCCAGTACTTC,CASSSTSGGSGGTQYF
TRBJ2-5,13,NA,TRBV5-6,NA,TGTGCCAGCAGCCTTCGGACGGGAGAGACCCAGTACTTC,CASSLRTGETQYF
TRBJ1-5,14,NA,TRBV27,NA,TGTGCCAGCAGTTTATCTAGTCTTAATCAGCCCCAGCATTTT,CASSLSSLNQPQHF